The 29 T cell receptor beta chains below all came from one sample that was sequenced in a study of Graves' ophthalmopathy and Graves' hyperthyroidism. Investigators amplified TCR beta CDR3 regions from RNA transcripts. First-round RT-PCR employed HTBI primers, with a second-round multiplex PCR after it. Using its own MiXCR run on the multiplex PCR reads, TCRdb lists one record per CDR3 protein. This table holds approximately 640,000 distinct CDR3 sequences, about 38% found once. The sample comprised peripheral blood. The receptors here all came from an adult man with Graves' ophthalmopathy.

As for this clonotype: It may be a read error: a sequence one base away is much more abundant. The chain joins TRBV5-1 to TRBJ1-4; D perhaps matches TRBD1 (5 bases). Germline CDR1 reads SGHRS; CDR2 reads YFSETQ. CDR3 length equals 15 residues. CDR3 residues: CASSRTAGSNEELFF. The DNA of the CDR3 is TGCGCCAGCAGCCGAACGGCAGGGAGTAATGAAGAACTGTTTTTT.

This clonotype was recorded many times. The genes are TRBV19 and TRBJ1-2, with no clear D. V lost 4 bases, J lost 2 bases, and 14 bases lay in between. The CDR3 has 15 amino acids. Germline CDR1 LNHDA, CDR2 SQIVND (reference sequence). The CDR3 reads CASSNTNGLNYGYTF. As DNA, the CDR3 is TGTGCCAGTAGTAATACTAACGGGTTAAACTATGGCTACACCTTC. Looking up the rest from reference TRBV19 and TRBJ1-2 gives the full variable domain: DGGITQSPKYLFRKEGQNVTLSCEQNLNHDAMYWYRQDPGQGLRLIYYSQIVNDFQKGDIAEGYSVSREKKESFPLTVTSAQKNPTAFYLCASSNTNGLNYGYTFGSGTRLTVV.

In this sample, this clonotype turned up many times. V is TRBV11-2 and J is TRBJ2-5, with 10 bases fitting TRBD2. The CDR3 spans 15 residues. Germline trimming cut 1 base from V and 5 bases from J; bases unmatched to any gene: 4. Germline lookup yields CDR1 SGHAT and CDR2 FQNNGV. The CDR3 region has the DNA TGTGCCAGCAGCTTAGTAGCGGGAGGTACGGAGACCCAGTACTTC. Translated: CASSLVAGGTETQYF.

As DNA, the CDR3 is TGCAGCGTTGGGGACAGGGCGATCGTCTATGGCTACACCTTC. Amino acids: CSVGDRAIVYGYTF. The chain has TRBV29-1 and TRBJ1-2, with 9 bases identical to TRBD1. V shed 4 bases and J 4 bases; nucleotides not matched to a gene: 7. Germline V lookup: CDR1 SQVTM, CDR2 ANQGSEA. The CDR3 is 14 residues long.

The V and J genes are TRBV9 and TRBJ1-6; D perhaps matches TRBD1 (6 bases). Germline V gene sequence: CDR1 SGDLS, CDR2 YYNGEE. This CDR3 has 17 amino acids. The V end was cut by 0 bases, the J end by 8 bases, with 18 bases between. The CDR3 sequence: CASSVVAGGGRDSPLHF. CDR3 bases: TGTGCCAGCAGCGTAGTAGCCGGGGGCGGTAGGGATTCACCCCTCCACTTT.

The CDR3 DNA is TGTGCCAGCAGCCAAGGTCTTATCCGAGCACCTGAAGCTTTCTTT. Translated: CASSQGLIRAPEAFF. The J gene is TRBJ1-1, the V gene TRBV25-1; D remains unclear. From germline, CDR1 is MGHDK and CDR2 SYGVNS. This CDR3 comprises 15 residues. Deletions cut 6 bases from V and 6 bases from J, with 20 bases between.

This clonotype was recorded at least ten times. The chain joins TRBV5-1 to TRBJ1-5; D call uncertain. Germline lookup yields CDR1 SGHRS and CDR2 YFSETQ. Between the trimmed V and J ends, which lost 5 bases and 0 bases, there was a span of 12 bases. This CDR3 has 15 residues. The CDR3 sequence: CASSADGTSNQPQHF. CDR3 DNA: TGCGCCAGCAGTGCCGATGGCACTAGCAATCAGCCCCAGCATTTT.

In its sample, this clonotype was seen many times. The chain joins TRBV25-1 to TRBJ2-7; D is undetermined. Trimming stripped 3 bases from V and 3 bases from J, with 9 bases between. Germline assignment: CDR1 MGHDK and CDR2 SYGVNS. The length of the CDR3 is 13 residues. CDR3 in amino acids: CASSDRLVYEQYF. The CDR3 nucleotides are TGTGCCAGCAGTGATAGACTCGTCTACGAGCAGTACTTC.

In the case of this clonotype: A much bigger clone sits one base away, suggesting this may be a read error. The rearrangement uses TRBV19 and TRBJ1-4, with D uncertain. The CDR3 spans 14 residues. Germline CDR1 is LNHDA and CDR2 is SQIVND (reference sequence). V dropped 4 bases and J dropped 9 bases, with 15 bases sitting between them. The CDR3 here is CASSSTVSDQKLFF. CDR3 bases: TGTGCCAGTAGTAGCACGGTGTCAGATCAAAAACTGTTTTTT.

Many counts were recorded for this clonotype. This sequence joins TRBV14 and TRBJ1-2; 7 positions agree with TRBD1. V lost 5 bases and J lost 0; bases outside the gene matches: 6. Germline lookup yields CDR1 SGHDN and CDR2 FVKESK. The CDR3 covers 15 residues. The CDR3 DNA follows: TGTGCCAGCAGCTTTGCTCAGGGGGCTAACTATGGCTACACCTTC. Translating it yields CASSFAQGANYGYTF. Full variable domain (outside the CDR3, taken from reference TRBV14 and TRBJ1-2): EAGVTQFPSHSVIEKGQTVTLRCDPISGHDNLYWYRRVMGKEIKFLLHFVKESKQDESGMPNNRFLAERTGGTYSTLKVQPAELEDSGVYFCASSFAQGANYGYTFGSGTRLTVV.

The sample holds a few counts of this clonotype. V and J are TRBV2 and TRBJ2-2; either TRBD1 or TRBD2 may fit D (6 bases each). V was pared by 1 base and J by 7 bases, with 16 bases between. The CDR3 runs 16 residues. Germline CDR1 SNHLY, CDR2 FYNNEI. The CDR3 nucleotides read TGTGCCAGCAGTGAAGAGTACGGGGGCACCGGCGGGGAGCTGTTTTTT. Translated: CASSEEYGGTGGELFF.

This clonotype showed up many times. The V gene is TRBV5-1, the J gene TRBJ2-6; 9 bases align to TRBD1. The junction had 4 bases not matched to a gene; V was cut back by 3 bases and J by 3 bases. This CDR3 comprises 16 residues. The germline gives CDR1 SGHRS, CDR2 YFSETQ. CDR3: CASSSGTGNGANVLTF. CDR3 DNA: TGCGCCAGCAGCTCCGGGACAGGGAATGGGGCCAACGTCCTGACTTTC.

On this clonotype: At one boundary the junction diverges from the germline segment, which might be a read error. This chain connects TRBV7-9 to TRBJ2-3, with 7 bases matching TRBD2. This CDR3 region has 15 residues. From germline, CDR1 is SEHNR and CDR2 FQNEAQ (reference sequence). CDR3 coding DNA: TGTGCTAGCAGCTTACTCTCGGGCGGGGGAGATACGCAGTATTTT. This encodes CASSLLSGGGDTQYF.

This clonotype was found a few times. This CDR3 is missing its conserved last phenylalanine or tryptophan, likely due to a read error. J is TRBJ2-7 and V is TRBV29-1; tentatively, D is TRBD1 or TRBD2 (5 bases each). Germline-derived CDR1 and CDR2 are SQVTM and ANQGSEA. V lost 1 base, J lost 0 bases, and 13 bases lay in between. The CDR3 has 15 amino acids. Here the CDR3 DNA reads TGCAGCGTTGAAGTCGGGGCCCCGAGCTCCTACGAGCAGTACCTC. Protein product: CSVEVGAPSSYEQYL.

This clonotype is a singleton in its sample. This rearrangement joins TRBV29-1 to TRBJ1-4; no clear D. CDR1 is SQVTM and CDR2 is ANQGSEA in the germline V gene. The CDR3 consists of 12 residues. V lost 4 bases and J 12 bases, leaving 15 bases between the germline ends. The CDR3 here is CSVVGWVEELFF. CDR3 coding DNA: TGCAGCGTTGTGGGGTGGGTGGAAGAACTGTTTTTT.

This clonotype was seen once. A much larger clone lies a single base off, so this may be a read error. The chain carries TRBV12-3 or TRBV12-4 and TRBJ2-7; unclear D gene. V lost 6 bases and J lost 3, with 18 bases in between. This CDR3 comprises 15 residues. CDR3 in amino acids: CASSRYRRLGYEQYF. CDR3 sequence (DNA): TGTGCCAGCAGCCGCTATCGGCGGCTGGGCTACGAGCAGTACTTC.

Details on this clonotype: Without the conserved terminal phenylalanine or tryptophan, this CDR3 likely stems from a read error. The V call is TRBV7-9, the J call TRBJ2-5, with 7 bases identical to TRBD1. The CDR3 is 15 amino acids. Germline trimming cut 1 base from V and 5 bases from J; bases unmatched to any gene: 7. Germline V CDR1 and CDR2: SEHNR, FQNEAQ (reference sequence). CDR3 sequence (DNA): TGTGCCAGCAGCTTAGTCCCGGGACAGCAGGAGACCCAGTACTGC. Translation: CASSLVPGQQETQYC.

V is TRBV20-1 and J is TRBJ2-5; 10 bases are shared with TRBD2. Unmatched junction bases numbered 3, after V lost 2 bases and J lost 0 bases. Germline assignment: CDR1 DFQATT and CDR2 SNEGSKA (reference sequence). This CDR3 contains 15 residues. The CDR3 reads CSARRLAGYQETQYF. The DNA for the CDR3 is TGCAGTGCTAGAAGACTAGCGGGCTACCAAGAGACCCAGTACTTC.

The table lists this clonotype with many counts. The gene calls are TRBV5-6 and TRBJ1-2; TRBD1 matches at 7 bases. Germline assignment: CDR1 SGHDT and CDR2 YYEEEE. V was pared by 6 bases and J by 5 bases, with 7 bases of the junction left unmatched. The CDR3 sequence is 13 residues long. The DNA of the CDR3 is TGTGCCAGCAACAGGGGCGACCGTTATGGCTACACCTTC. It codes for CASNRGDRYGYTF.

CDR3 nucleotides: TGTGCCAGCAGTTACGGCTCCCAGCACAGGGGGCTGGGGGAGACCCAGTACTTC. Amino acids: CASSYGSQHRGLGETQYF. This rearrangement joins TRBV6-4 to TRBJ2-5, with TRBD1 identical over 9 bases. The CDR3 loop spans 18 amino acids. With V trimmed by 5 bases and J by 5 bases, 18 bases remained unmatched. Germline values: CDR1 MRHNA, CDR2 SNTAGT.

This clonotype was counted between two and nine times. The chain combines TRBV11-1 with TRBJ2-1; D ambiguous. The V end lost 0 bases, the J end lost 6 bases, and 9 bases lay between the germline ends. There are 14 residues in the CDR3. Looked up from germline, CDR1 is SGHAT and CDR2 is FQDESV (reference sequence). This chain's CDR3 is CASSLASSVNEQFF. CDR3 nucleotides: TGTGCCAGCAGCTTAGCATCCTCCGTCAATGAGCAGTTCTTC. Using reference TRBV11-1 and TRBJ2-1 for the parts outside the CDR3, the full variable domain is EAEVAQSPRYKITEKSQAVAFWCDPISGHATLYWYRQILGQGPELLVQFQDESVVDDSQLPKDRFSAERLKGVDSTLKIQPAELGDSAMYLCASSLASSVNEQFFGPGTRLTVL.

The chain combines TRBV10-3 with TRBJ2-5; TRBD1 agrees at 7 bases. The V segment lost 3 bases and the J segment 1 base; nucleotides outside the gene matches: 5. The CDR3 runs 15 residues. In germline, CDR1 is ENHRY, CDR2 SYGVKD. The CDR3 protein is CAISERQGVQETQYF. CDR3 DNA: TGTGCCATCAGTGAACGGCAGGGGGTCCAAGAGACCCAGTACTTC.

With respect to this clonotype: This CDR3 is missing its conserved last phenylalanine or tryptophan, likely due to a read error. This rearrangement joins TRBV7-9 to TRBJ2-5, with 8 bases aligning to TRBD2. This CDR3 has 16 amino acids. Germline lookup yields CDR1 SEHNR and CDR2 FQNEAQ (reference sequence). The V and J ends lost 5 bases and 2 bases, in that order; junction bases with no gene match: 10. The CDR3 DNA follows: TGTGCCAGCAGCCTGACGACTAGCGCCAGTCAAGAGACCCAGTACCTC. Amino acid sequence: CASSLTTSASQETQYL.

This clonotype was recorded many times. This chain uses TRBV10-3 with TRBJ2-7, with TRBD2 as a possible D gene (6 bases). CDR1 and CDR2 (germline): ENHRY, SYGVKD. The CDR3 extends over 14 amino acids. V gave up 0 bases and J gave up 6 bases, with 12 bases separating them. The CDR3 loop reads CAISESKGLAEQYF. In DNA form, the CDR3 reads TGTGCCATCAGTGAGTCGAAGGGACTGGCCGAGCAGTACTTC.

This chain links TRBV7-2 with TRBJ1-5, with D perhaps TRBD1 (6 bases). CDR1 is SGHTA, CDR2 FQGNSA, per germline. The V end lost 11 bases, the J end lost 2 bases, and 13 bases lay between the germline ends. The CDR3 length is 13 residues. This CDR3 is CARRGAGNQPQHF. The CDR3 DNA sequence: TGTGCCCGGAGGGGGGCTGGCAATCAGCCCCAGCATTTT.

This chain links TRBV9 with TRBJ2-7; 14 bases are shared with TRBD2. Germline V gene sequence: CDR1 SGDLS, CDR2 YYNGEE. The CDR3 consists of 15 residues. Trimming took 4 bases from V and 6 from J; bases not matched to a gene: 6. The CDR3 region has the DNA TGTGCCAGCAGCCAGGGACTAGCGGGGGCCCCCGAGCAGTACTTC. Protein sequence: CASSQGLAGAPEQYF.

CDR3 sequence (DNA): TGTGCCAGCAGCTCAGGTGAAGAAGAGACCCAGTACTTC. Translating it yields CASSSGEEETQYF. This chain links TRBV11-3 with TRBJ2-5; no firm D call. V was clipped by 4 bases and J by 3 bases, with 9 bases between them. CDR3 length: 13 amino acids. The germline gives CDR1 SGHNT, CDR2 YENEEA.

V is TRBV19 and J is TRBJ1-1; D is possibly TRBD1 (6 bases). Germline assignment: CDR1 LNHDA and CDR2 SQIVND (reference sequence). This CDR3 has 15 amino acids. V dropped 3 bases and J dropped 3 bases, with 14 bases sitting between them. CDR3 in amino acids: CASSISTGGHTEAFF. The CDR3 DNA follows: TGTGCCAGTAGTATTTCAACGGGGGGCCACACTGAAGCTTTCTTT.

CDR3 nucleotides: TGTGCCAGCAGTGAGACAGGGACCTTCTATGGCTACACCTTC. Translating it yields CASSETGTFYGYTF. V gene TRBV25-1 combines with J gene TRBJ1-2, with 7 bases identical to TRBD1. V dropped 3 bases and J dropped 4; count of bases not matched to a gene: 5. The germline V gene has CDR1 MGHDK and CDR2 SYGVNS. The length of the CDR3 is 14 residues.